This TCR beta chain is from a study of OX40 agonist ivuxolimab in advanced cancers. Study as a whole: An agonistic anti-OX40 (CD134) antibody, ivuxolimab, was used to treat the patients.

Study findings and constraints: In a subset of nonresponders, normalized T-cell clonal expansion was also low.

Patients were ruled out by autoimmune disease history or systemic immunosuppression. With baseline, cycle 4 day 1, and cycle 7 day 1 as timepoints, blood was sampled. TCRdb's table, derived via immunoSEQ multiplex PCR, lists solely in-frame clones and lacks some. The sample lists tens of thousands of clones; roughly 80% were seen once. Comments on this clone: Its specificity is unknown.

The CDR3 has 16 amino acids. CDR1 and CDR2 (germline): MNHEY, SMNVEV (reference sequence). V dropped 3 bases and J dropped 3; count of bases not matched to a gene: 9. This sample comprised CD4+ or CD8+ T cells sorted from blood, obtained in a trial of the OX40 agonist ivuxolimab. The receptor's source is an adult with an advanced solid tumor such as melanoma, head and neck, liver or kidney cancer. This chain connects TRBV27 to TRBJ2-3, with 7 bases identical to TRBD2. The CDR3 DNA is TGTGCCAGCAGTTTTGATTCAGCGGGGCAGACAGATACGCAGTATTTT. Encoded protein: CASSFDSAGQTDTQYF.